One and the same sample provided the 29 T cell receptor beta chains below, sequenced in a study of cytomegalovirus exposure and HLA in healthy donors. It was with 60 Vbeta and 13 Jbeta primers that the PCR ran. Assay used: immunoSEQ multiplex PCR; TCRdb lists only in-frame clones, some missing. This sample yields 100,000 to 120,000 clones, of which 60% to 80% are seen a single time; roughly 8.7% belongs to the top ten. Sequenced material: PBMCs. The receptors here all came from a young man in good health and CMV-seropositive.

As regards this clone: At one boundary the junction diverges from the germline segment, which might be a read error. This rearrangement joins TRBV6-5 to TRBJ1-1, with D perhaps matching TRBD1 (6 bases). Looked up from germline, CDR1 is MNHEY and CDR2 is SVGAGI. The CDR3 is 14 residues long. The DNA for the CDR3 is TGTGCCAGCAGTTCCCGGGACACCGGCTTTTTTTCCTCCTTT. Translated, it gives CASSSRDTGFFSSF.

V and J are TRBV6-1 and TRBJ1-5; D is perhaps TRBD1 (5 bases). Trimming took off 5 bases at V and 4 bases at J, with 15 bases between the two ends. The CDR3 runs 15 residues. The germline CDR1 and CDR2 sequences are MNHNS and SASEGT. CDR3 sequence reads: CASSLQAFPNQPQHF. DNA of the CDR3: TGTGCCAGCAGTTTACAGGCCTTCCCTAATCAGCCCCAGCATTTT.

This clone was found once. This chain joins TRBV4-1 and TRBJ2-3; 7 positions agree with TRBD1. V dropped 1 base and J dropped 0; count of bases not matched to a gene: 1. The CDR3 runs to 15 residues. In germline, CDR1 is MGHRA, CDR2 YSYEKL. CDR3 amino acids: CASSQGTGSTDTQYF. The DNA of the CDR3 is TGCGCCAGCAGCCAAGGGACAGGAAGCACAGATACGCAGTATTTT.

The V gene is TRBV6-6, the J gene TRBJ1-3; D gene uncertain. The germline V gene encodes CDR1 MNHNY and CDR2 SVGAGI (reference sequence). CDR3 length equals 12 residues. Deletions cut 6 bases from V and 7 bases from J, with 10 bases between. In DNA, the CDR3 is TGTGCCAGCAGGCAACCACAGAACACCATATATTTT. This sequence encodes CASRQPQNTIYF.

CDR3 in amino acids: CAWSPSRVIISYEQYF. The CDR3 nucleotides are TGTGCCTGGAGCCCCTCGCGCGTTATTATCTCCTACGAGCAGTACTTC. The V call is TRBV30, the J call TRBJ2-7; D is uncertain. V dropped 3 bases and J dropped 0 bases, with 18 bases sitting between them. CDR1 GTSNPN and CDR2 SVGIG come from the germline V gene (reference sequence). The CDR3 is 16 residues long. The full variable domain, in which reference TRBV30 and TRBJ2-7 provide the parts outside the CDR3, is SQTIHQWPATLVQPVGSPLSLECTVEGTSNPNLYWYRQAAGRGLQLLFYSVGIGQISSEVPQNLSASRPQDRQFILSSKKLLLSDSGFYLCAWSPSRVIISYEQYFGPGTRLTVT.

This chain uses TRBV4-1 with TRBJ2-3; D possibly corresponds to TRBD1 (6 bases). V was pared by 1 base and J by 4 bases, with 15 bases between. The CDR3 consists of 16 residues. Germline CDR1 is MGHRA and CDR2 is YSYEKL. In nucleotides, the CDR3 is TGCGCCAGCAGCCAAGTCGACGGCAGGGGCCCAGATACGCAGTATTTT. Translating it yields CASSQVDGRGPDTQYF.

This clone occurred a few times. The rearrangement joins TRBV4-1 to TRBJ1-1; no firm D call. Germline V gives CDR1 MGHRA, CDR2 YSYEKL. With 4 bases removed from V and 6 bases from J, the gap between germline ends came to 15 bases. The CDR3 spans 14 residues. The CDR3 is CASSLRLGIPEAFF. CDR3 DNA: TGCGCCAGCAGCCTAAGACTAGGGATCCCTGAAGCTTTCTTT.

The gene calls are TRBV27 and TRBJ2-7, with TRBD2 matching 10 bases. Trimming took 6 bases from V and 7 from J; bases not matched to a gene: 9. The germline V gene has CDR1 MNHEY and CDR2 SMNVEV (reference sequence). The CDR3 loop spans 14 amino acids. The CDR3 protein is CASSTTGLAREQYF. CDR3 DNA: TGTGCCAGCAGCACAACGGGACTAGCGAGGGAGCAGTACTTC.

The J gene is TRBJ2-3, the V gene TRBV20-1; a possible D gene is TRBD2 (5 bases). The CDR3 is 11 residues long. Between the trimmed V and J ends, which lost 5 bases and 4 bases, there was a span of 7 bases. CDR1 and CDR2 from the germline V gene are DFQATT and SNEGSKA (reference sequence). The CDR3 DNA is TGCAGTGCTGAGGGTGCAGATACGCAGTATTTT. Amino acids: CSAEGADTQYF.

A few counts support this clone. V and J are TRBV2 and TRBJ1-4, with D maybe TRBD1 (5 bases). CDR3 length equals 15 residues. Per the germline V gene, CDR1 is SNHLY and CDR2 is FYNNEI. V gave up 5 bases and J gave up 7 bases, with 17 bases separating them. The CDR3: CASSKGLWGSEKLFF. DNA for the CDR3: TGTGCCAGCAGTAAAGGACTCTGGGGCAGTGAAAAACTGTTTTTT.

The chain employs TRBV2 and TRBJ1-4, with 8 bases aligning to TRBD1. J gave up 0 bases and V 10 bases, and 7 bases lay outside the gene matches. CDR1 is SNHLY and CDR2 is FYNNEI in the germline V gene. The CDR3 loop spans 15 amino acids. CDR3 sequence reads: CATPGGTTTNEKLFF. The CDR3, as DNA: TGTGCCACCCCAGGGGGCACCACAACTAATGAAAAACTGTTTTTT.

This chain uses TRBV6-5 with TRBJ2-7; D not certain. The CDR3 sequence is 13 residues long. The V end lost 5 bases, the J end lost 3 bases, and 11 bases lay between the germline ends. Germline V gene data show CDR1 as MNHEY and CDR2 as SVGAGI. As DNA, the CDR3 is TGTGCCAGCAGTCCCGGGTTACTCTACGAGCAGTACTTC. As protein: CASSPGLLYEQYF.

The chain combines TRBV7-6 with TRBJ2-1; 11 bases are shared with TRBD1. V was clipped by 5 bases and J by 9 bases; unmatched bases: 15. The CDR3 extends over 17 amino acids. Germline V gene data show CDR1 as SGHVS and CDR2 as FNYEAQ. CDR3 sequence reads: CASSARRVGQGAGEQFF. Written as DNA, the CDR3 is TGTGCCAGCAGCGCCCGGAGGGTCGGACAGGGGGCGGGTGAGCAGTTCTTC.

J is TRBJ2-7 and V is TRBV6-6, with a weak D call TRBD1 (5 bases). V lost 6 bases to trimming and J lost 6 bases, with 18 bases between them. This CDR3 contains 14 residues. The germline gives CDR1 MNHNY, CDR2 SVGAGI (reference sequence). The CDR3: CASSPTGRVSEQYF. The CDR3 DNA reads as TGTGCCAGCAGCCCAACAGGCCGCGTCTCCGAGCAGTACTTC.

This clone came up a few times. The chain uses TRBV5-5 and TRBJ2-5, with TRBD2 as a possible D gene (6 bases). Trimming removed 3 bases at V and 3 bases at J, with 12 bases between. The CDR3 loop spans 14 amino acids. CDR1 SGHKS and CDR2 YYEKEE come from the germline V gene (reference sequence). This chain's CDR3 is CASSWGVEKETQYF. The CDR3 bases are TGTGCCAGCAGCTGGGGGGTGGAAAAAGAGACCCAGTACTTC.

The chain carries TRBV4-1 and TRBJ2-3; D is ambiguous. V lost 2 bases and J 6 bases, leaving 9 bases between the germline ends. Germline values: CDR1 MGHRA, CDR2 YSYEKL. CDR3 length equals 13 residues. CDR3 region: CASSQSEADTQYF. CDR3 in DNA: TGCGCCAGCAGCCAAAGTGAGGCGGATACGCAGTATTTT.

The CDR3 region has the DNA TGTGCCAGCAAGGCCAGGGCAGAACAGCCCCAGCATTTT. Translating it yields CASKARAEQPQHF. J is TRBJ1-5 and V is TRBV19; tentative D call: TRBD1 (5 bases). V was pared by 9 bases and J by 7 bases, with 16 bases between. The CDR3 extends over 13 amino acids. Germline V CDR1 and CDR2: LNHDA, SQIVND (reference sequence).

The rearrangement links TRBV4-1 to TRBJ1-6; TRBD1 might be the D (6 bases). With 5 bases removed from V and 5 bases from J, the gap between germline ends came to 13 bases. Per the germline V gene, CDR1 is MGHRA and CDR2 is YSYEKL. The CDR3 is made up of 15 amino acids. In DNA, the CDR3 is TGCGCCAGCAGCTCGCGGACAGCCGATAATTCACCCCTCCACTTT. Translation gives CASSSRTADNSPLHF.

The CDR3 protein is CSVAVQVGEKLFF. The CDR3 nucleotides read TGCAGCGTTGCTGTACAGGTCGGTGAAAAACTGTTTTTT. The rearrangement uses TRBV29-1 and TRBJ1-4, with TRBD1 as a possible D gene (5 bases). Germline assignment: CDR1 SQVTM and CDR2 ANQGSEA. Trimming cost V 4 bases and J 7 bases, with 13 bases left between them. This CDR3 spans 13 amino acids.

The chain carries TRBV5-1 and TRBJ1-1; D is unresolved. The CDR3 has 13 residues. V lost 3 bases, J lost 5 bases, and 11 bases lay in between. The germline CDR1 and CDR2 sequences are SGHRS and YFSETQ. CDR3 in DNA: TGCGCCAGCAGCTCTGATCCGGGGACTGAAGCTTTCTTT. Its translation: CASSSDPGTEAFF.

As regards this clone: The same CDR3 also results from other DNA sequences found in this sample. This chain uses TRBV20-1 with TRBJ1-4; maybe TRBD1 (6 bases). The CDR3 totals 11 residues. Trimming removed 6 bases at V and 8 bases at J, with 10 bases between. Germline CDR1 and CDR2: DFQATT and SNEGSKA (reference sequence). DNA for the CDR3: TGCAGTGCGGGTGACAGGGAAAAACTGTTTTTT. Its translation is CSAGDREKLFF.

As concerns this clone: Distinct nucleotide sequences in the sample also encode this CDR3. The V gene is TRBV2, the J gene TRBJ2-3, with D perhaps matching TRBD1 (6 bases). The CDR3 spans 13 residues. Germline V CDR1 and CDR2: SNHLY, FYNNEI. The ends were cut back, 4 bases at V and 6 bases at J, with 11 bases in the middle. The CDR3 region has the DNA TGTGCCAGCAGTGTACAGGGTACGGATACGCAGTATTTT. This sequence encodes CASSVQGTDTQYF.

This clone showed up just once. This chain joins TRBV19 and TRBJ1-6; D gene unclear. CDR3 size: 13 residues. V gave up 3 bases and J gave up 10 bases, with 10 bases separating them. Germline V CDR1 and CDR2: LNHDA, SQIVND (reference sequence). The CDR3 coding sequence is TGTGCCAGTAGTATTAAGCGGAACTCACCCCTCCACTTT. Its translation is CASSIKRNSPLHF. Combining the CDR3 with reference TRBV19 and TRBJ1-6 gives the whole variable domain DGGITQSPKYLFRKEGQNVTLSCEQNLNHDAMYWYRQDPGQGLRLIYYSQIVNDFQKGDIAEGYSVSREKKESFPLTVTSAQKNPTAFYLCASSIKRNSPLHFGNGTRLTVT.

There are a few counts of this clone. This rearrangement joins TRBV11-2 to TRBJ2-5; the D gene is possibly TRBD1 (5 bases). The CDR3 covers 14 residues. The V gene's germline CDR1 is SGHAT and CDR2 FQNNGV. Trimming left V 5 bases short and J 5 bases short, with 15 bases between. CDR3 amino acids: CASSGQAGRETQYF. The CDR3 region has the DNA TGTGCCAGCAGCGGCCAGGCAGGGCGGGAGACCCAGTACTTC. Complete variable domain (other parts from reference TRBV11-2 and TRBJ2-5): EAGVAQSPRYKIIEKRQSVAFWCNPISGHATLYWYQQILGQGPKLLIQFQNNGVVDDSQLPKDRFSAERLKGVDSTLKIQPAKLEDSAVYLCASSGQAGRETQYFGPGTRLLVL.

V is TRBV18 and J is TRBJ2-5; D unclear. V lost 6 bases, J lost 2 bases, and 7 bases lay in between. CDR3 length: 12 residues. Germline V gene lookup returns CDR1 KGHSH and CDR2 LQKENI. CDR3 protein: CASSPTQETQYF. DNA of the CDR3: TGTGCCAGCTCCCCGACACAAGAGACCCAGTACTTC.

The V and J genes are TRBV20-1 and TRBJ2-5; D uncertain. V lost 5 bases and J lost 5, with 6 bases in between. The CDR3 sequence is 10 residues long. The germline CDR1 and CDR2 sequences are DFQATT and SNEGSKA (reference sequence). The DNA of the CDR3 is TGCAGTGCTGGCTGGGAGACCCAGTACTTC. Residues: CSAGWETQYF.

The chain carries TRBV5-4 and TRBJ1-2; tentatively, D is TRBD1 (5 bases). The CDR3 spans 14 residues. Trimming took off 3 bases at V and 3 bases at J, with 12 bases between the two ends. Germline V gene lookup returns CDR1 SGHNT and CDR2 YYREEE (reference sequence). This CDR3 reads CASSSGLGDYGYTF. The CDR3 DNA sequence: TGTGCCAGCAGCTCGGGACTAGGGGACTATGGCTACACCTTC.

The chain carries TRBV7-2 and TRBJ1-6, with TRBD1 as a possible D gene (5 bases). V lost 5 bases, J lost 7 bases, and 15 bases lay in between. Germline CDR1 is SGHTA and CDR2 is FQGNSA. The CDR3 consists of 15 residues. CDR3 sequence: CASSPGQYENSPLHF. CDR3 sequence (DNA): TGTGCCAGCAGCCCAGGGCAATATGAGAATTCACCCCTCCACTTT.

Concerning this clone: Other nucleotide sequences in the sample specify the same CDR3. The chain recombines TRBV27 with TRBJ1-1; D may be TRBD1 (5 bases). CDR1 MNHEY and CDR2 SMNVEV come from the germline V gene (reference sequence). The CDR3 consists of 13 residues. Deletions cut 3 bases from V and 1 base from J, with 6 bases between. Here the CDR3 DNA reads TGTGCCAGCAGTTTGGGGCAGAACACTGAAGCTTTCTTT. Its translation: CASSLGQNTEAFF.